The TCR beta chain described here comes from a study of blood T cell repertoires in COVID-19. Study in general: The origin of the acute and convalescent COVID-19 samples was the United States, Italy and Spain.

Profiling relied on immunoSEQ multiplex PCR, and the TCRdb table lists in-frame clones only, not all of them. The data show over 65,000 clones, approximately 90% seen once. The receptor was derived from a man in his fifties with active or convalescent COVID-19. The sample comprised peripheral blood.

The chain's CDR3 is CASSDPQGANEKLFF. In DNA form, the CDR3 reads TGCGCCAGCAGCGACCCACAGGGGGCTAATGAAAAACTGTTTTTT. This chain links TRBV5-1 with TRBJ1-4, with 8 positions matching TRBD1. The CDR3 length is 15 residues. Germline values: CDR1 SGHRS, CDR2 YFSETQ. Germline trimming cut 4 bases from V and 3 bases from J; bases unmatched to any gene: 5.